This TCR beta chain was profiled in a study of blood T cell repertoires in COVID-19 (dated by TCRdb to about 2020). In terms of the full investigation: Collaborator samples came from the United States, Italy and Spain and covered acute and convalescent phases of COVID-19. The material from the prospective study consisted of cDNA or gDNA derived from T cells, B-cell-depleted T cells, or PBMCs. Deeply sampled blood TCRbeta repertoires from subjects exposed to, actively infected with, or recovered from COVID-19 were included in the dataset. The repertoires were made available in a free public database intended to serve as a resource for research on the immune response to SARS-CoV-2. The samples were drawn from the first 160 participants of the ongoing ImmuneRACE study and from over 950 subjects provided by 6 global collaborators. The sample metadata nearly always contained a de-identified subject ID, COVID-19 status, age in years and sex. HLA class I and class II types, where available, came from metadata supplied by the sample provider rather than from assay-based typing. The research as a whole found: The quantity of clinical and demographic metadata differed by source and by participant and was supplied without curation.

Each collaborating institution followed its own protocols to collect whole blood in K2EDTA tubes. For TCRbeta analysis, collaborators shipped samples in one of three forms: frozen whole blood, isolated PBMCs, or DNA extracted from either of those sample types. The immunoSEQ Assay, a bias-controlled multiplex PCR, was used to amplify TCRbeta CDR3 regions from genomic DNA. The published analysis was carried out like this. The number of nucleated cells in each sample was estimated from the amplification of reference gene primers within the assay. To quantify the absolute abundance of each unique TCRbeta CDR3 rearrangement, sequence reads were collapsed and filtered. For each sample, productive Simpson clonality was calculated as the square root of Simpson's diversity index across productive rearrangements. This immuneACCESS table, as held by TCRdb, lists in-frame sequences with V and J called but not all clones. Of the missing ones, under half trace to an unresolved V gene in checked studies; the others have no known cause. Clone size and the V and J calls come from that table; the DNA yielded D and trimming. Across this sample there are around 200,000 clones, with around 82% seen only once. The ten top clones hold roughly 2.9% of the sample.

In the case of this clone: Its antigen is not yet known. The input lacks base qualities; no much larger clone sits a single base away.

CDR1 is given as SQVTM and CDR2 as ANQGSEA, both from the germline V gene. From its cysteine to its phenylalanine, the CDR3 spans 12 amino acids. Of the read, only the CDR3 DNA is kept; its 36 bases are in frame from base 1. Trimming at the junction amounts to 7 bases on V and 2 bases on J, and the germline ends lie 11 bases apart. The chain is encoded by TRBV29-1 joined to TRBJ1-2; matching of 6 bases hints at TRBD1 as the D gene. The TCR comes from a man aged 50 to 60 with active or convalescent COVID-19. The sequencing sample was made of peripheral blood. The DNA sequence follows: TGCAGCGCCGGCGGGGGCAACTATGGCTACACCTTC. It translates to CSAGGGNYGYTF.